A single sample is the source of the 21 T cell receptor beta chains below, sequenced in a study of T cells in Graves' hyperthyroidism and ophthalmopathy. Regions amplified from RNA transcripts were the TCR beta CDR3 regions. A first-round RT-PCR of the TCR CDR3 used the HTBI primer set. TCRdb re-called the multiplex PCR reads with MiXCR, one entry per CDR3 protein. The table records about 640,000 distinct CDR3 sequences, less than 25% of them present only once. The sequencing sample was made of blood. The receptors derive from a man aged 25 to 40 with Graves' ophthalmopathy.

The gene calls are TRBV28 and TRBJ2-7; TRBD1 matches 8 bases. Per the germline V gene, CDR1 is MDHEN and CDR2 is SYDVKM. V dropped 10 bases and J dropped 0; count of bases not matched to a gene: 17. The CDR3 totals 17 residues. The DNA of the CDR3 is TGTGCCACCAAACCACTAGACTACAGGGGGAGCTCCTACGAGCAGTACTTC. Its protein product is CATKPLDYRGSSYEQYF.

This clonotype showed up many times. The chain joins TRBV6-1 to TRBJ1-5; D possibly corresponds to TRBD1 (5 bases). V was pared by 10 bases and J by 4 bases, with 11 bases between. CDR1 MNHNS and CDR2 SASEGT come from the germline V gene. The CDR3 is 12 residues long. CDR3 region: CAIGGPNQPQHF. CDR3 DNA sequence: TGTGCCATCGGGGGTCCAAATCAGCCCCAGCATTTT.

A few counts support this clonotype. The chain uses TRBV29-1 and TRBJ2-1, with TRBD2 as a possible D gene (5 bases). The V gene lost 2 bases and the J gene lost 7 bases, with 9 bases spanning the gap. Germline V CDR1 and CDR2: SQVTM, ANQGSEA. The CDR3 spans 12 residues. CDR3 sequence (DNA): TGCAGCGTTGAACTCGGGATAAATGAGCAGTTCTTC. Its protein product is CSVELGINEQFF.

The sample holds a few counts of this clonotype. The chain carries TRBV7-2 and TRBJ1-5; D ambiguous. The germline CDR1 and CDR2 sequences are SGHTA and FQGNSA. V lost 3 bases, J lost 6 bases, and 15 bases lay in between. CDR3 length: 15 residues. The CDR3 DNA sequence: TGTGCCAGCAGCTTGGCCATATCCTCCCGTCAGCCCCAGCATTTT. Translated: CASSLAISSRQPQHF.

This rearrangement joins TRBV4-1 to TRBJ2-2; TRBD2 agrees at 11 bases. Unmatched junction bases numbered 17, after V lost 3 bases and J lost 5 bases. The CDR3 has 20 residues. Germline CDR1 is MGHRA and CDR2 is YSYEKL. The CDR3 loop reads CASSQAYAGTSGLRTGELFF. In nucleotides, the CDR3 is TGCGCCAGCAGCCAGGCTTATGCCGGGACTAGCGGTCTAAGAACCGGGGAGCTGTTTTTT.

The chain joins TRBV13 to TRBJ1-1; D gene unclear. Between the trimmed V and J ends, which lost 5 bases and 4 bases, there was a span of 8 bases. The CDR3 spans 12 residues. The germline V gene encodes CDR1 PRHDT and CDR2 FYEKMQ (reference sequence). The CDR3 is CASSPKFTEAFF. In nucleotides, the CDR3 is TGTGCCAGCAGCCCCAAATTCACTGAAGCTTTCTTT.

The table lists this clonotype with a count of one. This chain's CDR3 is CAWSRDSYNSPLHF. In nucleotides, the CDR3 is TGTGCCTGGAGCCGCGATTCCTATAATTCACCCCTCCACTTT. The J gene is TRBJ1-6, the V gene TRBV30, with D uncertain. The CDR3 has 14 residues. The V end was cut by 3 bases, the J end by 1 base, with 7 bases between. Germline lookup yields CDR1 GTSNPN and CDR2 SVGIG (reference sequence).

This chain links TRBV4-1 with TRBJ2-5; D perhaps matches TRBD2 (5 bases). The ends were cut back, 2 bases at V and 5 bases at J, with 12 bases in the middle. CDR1 MGHRA and CDR2 YSYEKL come from the germline V gene. There are 14 residues in the CDR3. The CDR3 region is CASSQLLVSETQYF. DNA for the CDR3: TGCGCCAGCAGCCAACTACTAGTGTCGGAGACCCAGTACTTC.

V gene TRBV7-9 combines with J gene TRBJ2-7, with 9 positions matching TRBD1. This CDR3 comprises 13 residues. Trimming took 10 bases from V and 3 from J; bases not matched to a gene: 7. Germline lookup yields CDR1 SEHNR and CDR2 FQNEAQ (reference sequence). CDR3 sequence reads: CATSGTGLYEQYF. The CDR3 DNA reads as TGTGCCACCTCTGGGACAGGGCTCTACGAGCAGTACTTC.

This clonotype was seen at least ten times. The chain combines TRBV7-2 with TRBJ2-5; D is perhaps TRBD1 or TRBD2 (6 bases each). Trimming pared 5 bases from V and 4 bases from J, leaving 11 bases between. The germline V gene has CDR1 SGHTA and CDR2 FQGNSA. The CDR3 extends over 13 amino acids. The CDR3 DNA is TGTGCCAGCAGCCCGGGGGCTTCAGAGACCCAGTACTTC. Amino acid sequence: CASSPGASETQYF.

To note about this clonotype: This may arise from a read error, as a much more abundant clone is one base away. CDR3 loop: CASSSWGEGDSPLRF. CDR3 DNA sequence: TGTGCCAGCAGCTCTTGGGGCGAAGGGGATTCACCCCTCCGCTTT. V and J are TRBV3-1 and TRBJ1-6, with D maybe TRBD1 (5 bases). The CDR3 is 15 residues long. Germline V lookup: CDR1 LGHDT, CDR2 YNNKEL (reference sequence). Based on the CDR3 plus reference TRBV3-1 and TRBJ1-6, the full variable domain is DTAVSQTPKYLVTQMGNDKSIKCEQNLGHDTMYWYKQDSKKFLKIMFSYNNKELIINETVPNRFSPKSPDKAHLNLHINSLELGDSAVYFCASSSWGEGDSPLRFGNGTRLTVT.

V is TRBV15 and J is TRBJ2-1, with unresolved D. The germline V gene has CDR1 LNHNV and CDR2 YYDKDF (reference sequence). With 0 bases removed from V and 8 bases from J, the gap between germline ends came to 2 bases. The CDR3 is made up of 11 amino acids. CDR3 DNA sequence: TGTGCCACCAGCAGAGAGTATGAGCAGTTCTTC. This encodes CATSREYEQFF.

This clonotype was observed at least ten times. The chain combines TRBV28 with TRBJ1-5, with 8 bases lining up with TRBD1. CDR1 MDHEN and CDR2 SYDVKM come from the germline V gene. V trimming: 7 bases; J trimming: 2 bases; junction bases outside the gene matches: 13. This CDR3 comprises 17 residues. The CDR3 protein is CASKFSGVRGRNQPQHF. Here the CDR3 DNA reads TGTGCCAGCAAGTTCTCGGGGGTCAGGGGGCGCAATCAGCCCCAGCATTTT.

The chain combines TRBV9 with TRBJ2-1; D ambiguous. The germline V gene has CDR1 SGDLS and CDR2 YYNGEE. This CDR3 is 12 amino acids long. V lost 3 bases and J 5 bases, leaving 6 bases between the germline ends. The CDR3 spells CASSARNNEQFF. CDR3 nucleotide sequence: TGTGCCAGCAGCGCTCGGAACAATGAGCAGTTCTTC.

Comments on this clonotype: Sequence at one end of the junction differs from germline and may be a read error. The rearrangement links TRBV4-1 to TRBJ2-2, with TRBD2 matching over 13 bases. The CDR3 extends over 20 amino acids. Per germline, CDR1 MGHRA and CDR2 YSYEKL. CDR3 nucleotide sequence: TGCGCCAGCACCCAAGGGGGTTCGGGACTAGCGGGAATTGGGGCCGGGGAGCTGTTTTTT. Residues: CASTQGGSGLAGIGAGELFF.

This clonotype was recorded once. The chain links TRBV27 to TRBJ1-4; D is ambiguous. Trimming removed 5 bases from V and 6 bases from J, with 13 bases in between. The CDR3 has 14 amino acids. Looked up from germline, CDR1 is MNHEY and CDR2 is SMNVEV (reference sequence). The CDR3 region is CASSTKIGHEKLFF. The CDR3 DNA follows: TGTGCCAGCAGTACTAAGATAGGCCATGAAAAACTGTTTTTT.

The chain joins TRBV9 to TRBJ2-1; no clear D gene. V gave up 2 bases and J gave up 5 bases, with 5 bases separating them. This CDR3 spans 12 amino acids. Germline V lookup: CDR1 SGDLS, CDR2 YYNGEE. CDR3 sequence reads: CASSVTHNEQFF. CDR3 DNA: TGTGCCAGCAGCGTCACACACAATGAGCAGTTCTTC.

This clonotype was picked up many times. The chain has TRBV7-8 and TRBJ2-2; no clear D. Trimming cost V 5 bases and J 2 bases, with 18 bases left between them. CDR1 and CDR2 from the germline V gene are SGHVS and FQNEAQ. The CDR3 runs to 17 residues. CDR3 amino acids: CASSAQLETVNTGELFF. The CDR3 nucleotides are TGTGCCAGCAGCGCACAGCTAGAGACTGTTAACACCGGGGAGCTGTTTTTT.

As for this clonotype: Possible read error: a much larger clone is one base away. V gene TRBV6-1 combines with J gene TRBJ1-2; 9 nucleotides line up with TRBD1. The trim removed 7 bases at V and 2 bases at J, leaving 8 bases unmatched. The CDR3 loop spans 15 amino acids. CDR1 and CDR2 from the germline V gene are MNHNS and SASEGT. The CDR3 DNA follows: TGTGCCAGCAACCCCGGACAGGGGAGCAACTATGGCTACACCTTC. The encoded protein is CASNPGQGSNYGYTF.

The CDR3 sequence is CASSRWKRETQYF. CDR3 DNA sequence: TGCGCCAGCAGCCGATGGAAACGAGAGACCCAGTACTTC. The rearrangement links TRBV4-1 to TRBJ2-5, with D unclear. Looked up from germline, CDR1 is MGHRA and CDR2 is YSYEKL. The CDR3 spans 13 residues. With 4 bases removed from V and 4 bases from J, the gap between germline ends came to 10 bases.

This clonotype occurred a few times. The CDR3 DNA is TGTGCCAGCAGCTTAGCGCTAGCGGGAGTACCCTACAATGAGCAGTTCTTC. Translating it yields CASSLALAGVPYNEQFF. The chain joins TRBV7-9 to TRBJ2-1, with 10 bases aligning to TRBD2. The CDR3 extends over 17 amino acids. CDR1 and CDR2 (germline): SEHNR, FQNEAQ (reference sequence). Trimming took 0 bases from V and 2 from J; bases not matched to a gene: 4.